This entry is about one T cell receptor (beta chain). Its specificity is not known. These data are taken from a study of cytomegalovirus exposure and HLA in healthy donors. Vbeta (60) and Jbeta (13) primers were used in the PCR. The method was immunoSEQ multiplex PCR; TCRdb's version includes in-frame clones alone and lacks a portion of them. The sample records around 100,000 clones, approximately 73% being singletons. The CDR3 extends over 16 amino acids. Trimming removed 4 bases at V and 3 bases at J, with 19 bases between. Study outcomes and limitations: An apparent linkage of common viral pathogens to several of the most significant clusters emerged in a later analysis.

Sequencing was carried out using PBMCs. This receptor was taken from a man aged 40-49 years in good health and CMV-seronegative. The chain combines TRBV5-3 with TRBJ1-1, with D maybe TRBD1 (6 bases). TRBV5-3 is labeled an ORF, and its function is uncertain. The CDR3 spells CARSPEVGHGYTEAFF. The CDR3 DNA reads TGTGCCAGAAGCCCGGAAGTGGGACACGGATACACTGAAGCTTTCTTT.